The source of this T cell receptor (beta chain) is a study of blood T cell repertoires in COVID-19. The overall study: Donors in the United States, Italy and Spain gave samples during acute or convalescent COVID-19. PBMCs, B-cell-depleted T cells, or T cells provided the cDNA or gDNA that made up the material.

Trimming cost V 7 bases and J 0 bases; bases outside gene matches: 9. The CDR3 is 17 residues long. Per the germline V gene, CDR1 is LNHDA and CDR2 is SQIVND (reference sequence). Authors' methods: Amplified reference gene primers provided the basis for estimating nucleated cell counts. Clones were read by immunoSEQ multiplex PCR, and TCRdb kept only the in-frame ones, dropping some. The V and J calls and clone size are taken from that table; D and trimming were inferred from the DNA. The data hold 200,000 or so clones, with roughly 80% observed a single time. This receptor was taken from a woman over 75 with acute or convalescent COVID-19. The sequencing sample was made of peripheral blood. This chain joins TRBV19 and TRBJ2-6; 7 bases align to TRBD2. CDR3 loop: CASTQQREYSGANVLTF. The CDR3 DNA reads as TGTGCCAGTACTCAGCAGCGGGAATACTCTGGGGCCAACGTCCTGACTTTC.